This TCR beta chain was captured by sequencing in a study of PD-L1 blockade in urothelial cancer. Study in general: Blood analyses occurred 3 weeks (second dose) and 6 weeks post treatment start. Among blood samples, the median T cell count was approximately 150,000.

Regarding this clone: The antigen remains unidentified.

Clones were sequenced by immunoSEQ multiplex PCR, and TCRdb holds only the in-frame ones, with some missing. The sample includes more than 75,000 clones, more than 85% of them seen just once. Study-wide results and limits: Tumor-associated TCR clones expanded more in blood at 3 weeks in patients with durable benefit.

Germline V gene sequence: CDR1 SGDLS, CDR2 YYNGEE. Trimming left V 2 bases short and J 2 bases short, with 9 bases between. The CDR3 covers 14 residues. This sequence joins TRBV9 and TRBJ2-3; TRBD2 is a possible D gene (6 bases). The sample here was PBMCs, taken around atezolizumab (anti-PD-L1) treatment. The receptor was derived from a man in his 60s with urothelial cancer. DNA for the CDR3: TGTGCCAGCAGCGTTAGGACTAACACAGATACGCAGTATTTT. It encodes CASSVRTNTDTQYF.